This TCR beta chain was sequenced during a study of blood T cell repertoires in COVID-19. On the study more broadly: COVID-19 samples, acute and convalescent, were from the United States, Italy and Spain. Sample material is recorded as cDNA or gDNA derived from T cells, B-cell-depleted T cells, or PBMCs.

In the original workflow: How many nucleated cells were present was estimated from reference gene primer amplification. Sequencing was performed with immunoSEQ multiplex PCR; in TCRdb, only in-frame clones are kept and a portion is missing. V, J and clone size reflect that table, while D and trimming were determined from the DNA. The sample yields tens of thousands of clones, 60% to 80% seen once. Germline-derived CDR1 and CDR2 are MDHEN and SYDVKM. The CDR3 extends over 15 amino acids. The V gene lost 2 bases and the J gene lost 3 bases, with 11 bases spanning the gap. Seattle enrolled patients during active infection and tracked them longitudinally.

V gene TRBV28 combines with J gene TRBJ1-5; D might be TRBD1 (6 bases). Sequenced input: peripheral blood. The origin of this receptor is a man between 65 and 80 years old with COVID-19, enrolled during active disease. CDR3 protein: CASSLADRLNQPQHF. As DNA, the CDR3 is TGTGCCAGCAGTTTAGCCGACAGGCTCAATCAGCCCCAGCATTTT.